The 13 T cell receptor beta chains given below trace back to one sample, sequenced in a study of blood T cell repertoires in COVID-19. Repertoires were generated with immunoSEQ multiplex PCR, while TCRdb's copy carries only in-frame clones and drops some. Of 280,000 or so clones in the sample, roughly 85% were seen once. The sample comprised PBMCs or T cells enriched from blood (not recorded which). The receptors were sampled from a man under 40 who had recovered from COVID-19.

The gene calls are TRBV7-9 and TRBJ1-1; tentatively, D is TRBD1 (5 bases). The V end was cut by 0 bases, the J end by 0 bases, with 8 bases between. Looked up from germline, CDR1 is SEHNR and CDR2 is FQNEAQ (reference sequence). CDR3 length: 15 amino acids. CDR3: CASSLAKDMNTEAFF. Written as DNA, the CDR3 is TGTGCCAGCAGCTTAGCCAAGGACATGAACACTGAAGCTTTCTTT.

The gene calls are TRBV6-5 and TRBJ2-1, with a tentative D call TRBD1 (5 bases). The CDR3 consists of 15 residues. V lost 2 bases and J lost 4, with 12 bases in between. Germline V lookup: CDR1 MNHEY, CDR2 SVGAGI. CDR3 DNA sequence: TGTGCCAGCAGTTACACTGGAGACAGTTACAATGAGCAGTTCTTC. Protein: CASSYTGDSYNEQFF.

The J gene is TRBJ1-2, the V gene TRBV18, with D possibly matching TRBD1 (5 bases). The length of the CDR3 is 15 residues. CDR1 is KGHSH and CDR2 is LQKENI in the germline V gene. Deletions cut 3 bases from V and 0 bases from J, with 11 bases between. The CDR3 loop is CASSPSGTANYGYTF. CDR3 sequence (DNA): TGTGCCAGCTCACCGAGCGGGACGGCTAACTATGGCTACACCTTC.

The V and J genes are TRBV9 and TRBJ2-2, with D perhaps matching TRBD1 (6 bases). The germline gives CDR1 SGDLS, CDR2 YYNGEE. This CDR3 has 15 amino acids. V lost 1 base and J lost 7, with 14 bases in between. CDR3 DNA sequence: TGTGCCAGCAGCGTACTACAGGGAACCGGCGGGGAGCTGTTTTTT. Protein sequence: CASSVLQGTGGELFF.

The gene calls are TRBV3-1 (or the pseudogene TRBV3-2) and TRBJ2-3, with D perhaps TRBD1 (6 bases). The CDR3 runs 13 residues. Germline V lookup: CDR1 LGHDT, CDR2 YNNKEL (reference sequence). V was cut by 0 bases and J by 8 bases, with 9 bases left in between. CDR3 protein: CASSQDTRGTQYF. The CDR3 nucleotides are TGTGCCAGCAGCCAAGACACCAGGGGTACGCAGTATTTT.

The gene calls are TRBV10-3 and TRBJ2-5; TRBD1 matches at 9 bases. The trim removed 4 bases at V and 3 bases at J, leaving 6 bases unmatched. CDR1 and CDR2 (germline): ENHRY, SYGVKD. This CDR3 has 15 amino acids. The CDR3 is CAISGGTGLKETQYF. DNA of the CDR3: TGTGCCATCAGTGGCGGGACAGGGTTGAAAGAGACCCAGTACTTC.

The rearrangement joins TRBV4-2 to TRBJ2-3; 13 nucleotides agree with TRBD2. CDR1 and CDR2 from the germline V gene are LGHNA and YNFKEQ. Losses at the gene ends were 4 bases for V and 2 bases for J; bases not matched to a gene: 3. CDR3 length: 16 residues. The CDR3 region is CASSPGTSGVTDTQYF. CDR3 bases: TGTGCCAGCAGCCCCGGGACTAGCGGGGTCACAGATACGCAGTATTTT.

In this sample, this clone turned up a few times. V is TRBV5-6 and J is TRBJ2-5; D not certain. V lost 1 base, J lost 5 bases, and 9 bases lay in between. Germline V lookup: CDR1 SGHDT, CDR2 YYEEEE. The CDR3 is 13 residues long. This CDR3 reads CASSLPGSETQYF. The CDR3, as DNA: TGTGCCAGCAGCTTGCCGGGTTCGGAGACCCAGTACTTC.

The CDR3 coding sequence is TGCGCCAGCAGCCCCCGGGGGGCCAACCTAGAAAAACTGTTTTTT. This codes for CASSPRGANLEKLFF. The chain carries TRBV5-1 and TRBJ1-4, with a weak D call TRBD1 (6 bases). Trimming left V 4 bases short and J 8 bases short, with 18 bases between. The germline V gene encodes CDR1 SGHRS and CDR2 YFSETQ. This CDR3 is 15 amino acids long.

The V gene is TRBV5-5, the J gene TRBJ1-2, with D tentatively TRBD1 (6 bases). Trimming cost V 0 bases and J 1 base, with 16 bases left between them. CDR3 size: 17 residues. Germline-derived CDR1 and CDR2 are SGHKS and YYEKEE (reference sequence). This CDR3 is CASSLAVVRGGNYGYTF. In nucleotides, the CDR3 is TGTGCCAGCAGCTTGGCCGTTGTTAGGGGGGGTAACTATGGCTACACCTTC.

The count of this clone is one. As DNA, the CDR3 is TGTGCCAGCAGCCGACAGGGTAACACTGAAGCTTTCTTT. Encoded protein: CASSRQGNTEAFF. The chain couples TRBV7-9 to TRBJ1-1, with TRBD1 identical over 7 bases. Trimming removed 5 bases from V and 2 bases from J; junction bases left unmatched: 2. Germline CDR1 SEHNR, CDR2 FQNEAQ (reference sequence). The CDR3 extends over 13 amino acids.

J is TRBJ1-1 and V is TRBV19; D call uncertain. CDR1 is LNHDA, CDR2 SQIVND, per germline (reference sequence). V was shortened by 4 bases and J by 6 bases, with 12 bases between the two germline ends. The CDR3 loop spans 13 amino acids. This CDR3 is CASSSSGAAEAFF. The CDR3 nucleotides are TGTGCCAGTAGTAGTTCGGGAGCCGCTGAAGCTTTCTTT. The full variable domain, rest sourced from reference TRBV19 and TRBJ1-1, is DGGITQSPKYLFRKEGQNVTLSCEQNLNHDAMYWYRQDPGQGLRLIYYSQIVNDFQKGDIAEGYSVSREKKESFPLTVTSAQKNPTAFYLCASSSSGAAEAFFGQGTRLTVV.

V usage is TRBV7-3 and J usage is TRBJ2-4; TRBD1 might be the D (6 bases). V lost 4 bases and J 7 bases, leaving 14 bases between the germline ends. This CDR3 is 14 amino acids long. Germline loops: CDR1 SGHTA, CDR2 FQGTGA. The CDR3 here is CASSSSITGNIQYF. In DNA, the CDR3 is TGTGCCAGCAGCTCCTCAATCACAGGGAACATTCAGTACTTC.